These 9 T cell receptor beta chains originate from one sample sequenced in a study of shared clonotypes between healthy human individuals. The method was immunoSEQ multiplex PCR; TCRdb's version includes in-frame clones alone and lacks a portion of them. The sample shows 550,000 to 850,000 clones, 72% of them seen only once. Sequencing was performed on memory CD4+ T cells sorted from blood. Described subset: CD45RA-negative fraction. These receptors came from a woman in her 30s in good health.

This sequence joins TRBV29-1 and TRBJ1-1; perhaps TRBD1 as D (5 bases). In germline, CDR1 is SQVTM, CDR2 ANQGSEA. V was pared by 7 bases and J by 5 bases, with 23 bases between. This CDR3 region has 15 residues. The CDR3 DNA reads as TGCAGCGCTCCCGTCGAAGGGACTTTATGGACTGAAGCTTTCTTT. As protein: CSAPVEGTLWTEAFF. Using reference TRBV29-1 and TRBJ1-1 for the parts outside the CDR3, the full variable domain is SAVISQKPSRDICQRGTSLTIQCQVDSQVTMMFWYRQQPGQSLTLIATANQGSEATYESGFVIDKFPISRPNLTFSTLTVSNMSPEDSSIYLCSAPVEGTLWTEAFFGQGTRLTVV.

The rearrangement links TRBV11-2 to TRBJ1-1; the D is unclear. Per germline, CDR1 SGHAT and CDR2 FQNNGV. The V and J ends lost 6 bases and 3 bases respectively, with 17 bases between them. The CDR3 is 15 residues long. In nucleotides, the CDR3 is TGTGCCAGCAGGGCCACCGGGAAGCCAGACACTGAAGCTTTCTTT. This codes for CASRATGKPDTEAFF. The full variable domain, rest sourced from reference TRBV11-2 and TRBJ1-1, is EAGVAQSPRYKIIEKRQSVAFWCNPISGHATLYWYQQILGQGPKLLIQFQNNGVVDDSQLPKDRFSAERLKGVDSTLKIQPAKLEDSAVYLCASRATGKPDTEAFFGQGTRLTVV.

The V call is TRBV15, the J call TRBJ2-1, with D uncertain. This CDR3 region has 15 residues. V lost 0 bases to trimming and J lost 4 bases, with 10 bases between them. CDR1 is LNHNV, CDR2 YYDKDF, per germline (reference sequence). The CDR3 loop is CATSRELGGYNEQFF. The CDR3 DNA reads as TGTGCCACCAGCAGAGAACTGGGCGGATACAATGAGCAGTTCTTC.

The chain carries TRBV7-8 and TRBJ2-7; D gene uncertain. In germline, CDR1 is SGHVS, CDR2 FQNEAQ. The CDR3 has 16 amino acids. Trimming took off 5 bases at V and 1 base at J, with 18 bases between the two ends. The DNA for the CDR3 is TGTGCCAGCAGCCCCAAGATGGGGTCCACGTCCTACGAGCAGTACTTC. Protein product: CASSPKMGSTSYEQYF.

The genes are TRBV7-2 and TRBJ2-1; 7 nucleotides align to TRBD1. Germline assignment: CDR1 SGHTA and CDR2 FQGNSA. V lost 5 bases and J lost 3; bases outside the gene matches: 16. CDR3 length: 18 amino acids. In DNA form, the CDR3 reads TGTGCCAGCAGCCCCCCCCAATACAGGGGACCCAACTACAATGAGCAGTTCTTC. Amino acids: CASSPPQYRGPNYNEQFF.

This rearrangement joins TRBV5-1 to TRBJ1-1; possible D gene TRBD1, 6 bases. Trimming cost V 0 bases and J 0 bases, with 9 bases left between them. This CDR3 is 15 amino acids long. The V gene's germline CDR1 is SGHRS and CDR2 YFSETQ. In DNA form, the CDR3 reads TGCGCCAGCAGCTTGGCTACAGGGATGAACACTGAAGCTTTCTTT. This gives the protein CASSLATGMNTEAFF.

V and J are TRBV4-2 and TRBJ2-1; 11 nucleotides match TRBD1. This CDR3 is 16 amino acids long. Per germline, CDR1 LGHNA and CDR2 YNFKEQ. With V trimmed by 4 bases and J by 6 bases, 8 bases remained unmatched. Written as DNA, the CDR3 is TGTGCCAGCAGCCGGAATGGACAGGGGGCGGGCAATGAGCAGTTCTTC. Translated: CASSRNGQGAGNEQFF.

V is TRBV28 and J is TRBJ2-5, with 8 bases matching TRBD1. CDR1 and CDR2 from the germline V gene are MDHEN and SYDVKM. This CDR3 comprises 15 residues. The J segment lost 2 bases and the V segment lost 1 base, leaving 3 bases of the junction unmatched. CDR3 DNA sequence: TGTGCCAGCAGTTTATTGGACAGGGATCAAGAGACCCAGTACTTC. Amino acid sequence: CASSLLDRDQETQYF. The variable domain in full, completed from reference TRBV28 and TRBJ2-5, reads DVKVTQSSRYLVKRTGEKVFLECVQDMDHENMFWYRQDPGLGLRLIYFSYDVKMKEKGDIPEGYSVSREKKERFSLILESASTNQTSMYLCASSLLDRDQETQYFGPGTRLLVL.

The chain couples TRBV27 to TRBJ1-3; TRBD1 agrees at 8 bases. Germline V gene data show CDR1 as MNHEY and CDR2 as SMNVEV (reference sequence). The length of the CDR3 is 15 residues. V gave up 6 bases and J gave up 1 base; unmatched junction bases: 5. The CDR3 nucleotides are TGTGCCAGCAGCGCCGGACAGGGATCTGGAAACACCATATATTTT. It yields the protein CASSAGQGSGNTIYF.